This T cell receptor (beta chain) appears in the sequencing data of a study of T-cell reconstitution after alpha-beta-depleted transplantation in children. This CDR3 contains 15 residues. Trimming stripped 3 bases from V and 6 bases from J, with 17 bases between. In germline, CDR1 is SEHNR, CDR2 FQNEAQ (reference sequence). Comment on this clonotype: Its antigen is unidentified.

The authors prepared the TCRbeta library with unique molecular identifiers. TCRdb reanalysed the PCR reads using MiXCR and keeps one entry per CDR3 protein. This table holds about 980,000 distinct CDR3 sequences, around 30% found once. The study's findings and limits: The origin of alpha-beta T cells about two months after transplant was reportedly several hundred expanded graft clones. Several patients had high TCRbeta diversity at day 60; it came from surviving recipient T cells and thymic progenitors. Among T cells one year after transplant, newly produced cells accounted for most counts and diversity.

This sequence joins TRBV7-9 and TRBJ1-1; D uncertain. The clonotype was recovered from a boy in the first two years of life who had a stem cell transplant for SCID, so the T cells may come from the graft donor. Sequencing was performed on PBMCs, mostly from graft donor cells, taken 360 days after TCRalphabeta/CD19-depleted stem cell transplant. The CDR3 DNA reads as TGTGCCAGCAGCTTTGAATCCCACGTTAACGCTGAAGCTTTCTTT. Translating gives CASSFESHVNAEAFF.